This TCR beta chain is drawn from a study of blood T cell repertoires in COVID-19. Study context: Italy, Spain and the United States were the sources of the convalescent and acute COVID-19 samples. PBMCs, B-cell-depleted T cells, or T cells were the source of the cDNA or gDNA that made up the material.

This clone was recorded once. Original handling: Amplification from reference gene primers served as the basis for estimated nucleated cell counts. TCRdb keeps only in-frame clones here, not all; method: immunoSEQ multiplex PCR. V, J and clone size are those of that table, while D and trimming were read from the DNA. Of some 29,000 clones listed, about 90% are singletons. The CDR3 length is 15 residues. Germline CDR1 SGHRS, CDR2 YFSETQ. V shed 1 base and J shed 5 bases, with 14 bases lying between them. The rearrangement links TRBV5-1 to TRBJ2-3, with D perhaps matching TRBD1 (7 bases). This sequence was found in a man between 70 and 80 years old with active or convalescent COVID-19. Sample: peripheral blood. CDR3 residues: CASSLSAGGRDTQYF. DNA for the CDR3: TGCGCCAGCAGCTTGTCCGCAGGGGGGAGAGATACGCAGTATTTT.